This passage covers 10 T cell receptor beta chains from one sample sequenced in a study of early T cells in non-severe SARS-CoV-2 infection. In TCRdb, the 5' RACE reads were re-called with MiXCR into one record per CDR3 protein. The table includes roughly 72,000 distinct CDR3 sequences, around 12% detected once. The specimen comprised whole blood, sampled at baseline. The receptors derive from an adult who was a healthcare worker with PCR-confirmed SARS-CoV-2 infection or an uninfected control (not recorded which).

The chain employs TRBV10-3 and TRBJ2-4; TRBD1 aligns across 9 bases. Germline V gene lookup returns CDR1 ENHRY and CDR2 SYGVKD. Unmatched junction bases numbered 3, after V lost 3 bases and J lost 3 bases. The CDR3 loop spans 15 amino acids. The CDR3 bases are TGTGCCATCAGTGATTGGACAGGGGACAAAAACATTCAGTACTTC. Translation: CAISDWTGDKNIQYF.

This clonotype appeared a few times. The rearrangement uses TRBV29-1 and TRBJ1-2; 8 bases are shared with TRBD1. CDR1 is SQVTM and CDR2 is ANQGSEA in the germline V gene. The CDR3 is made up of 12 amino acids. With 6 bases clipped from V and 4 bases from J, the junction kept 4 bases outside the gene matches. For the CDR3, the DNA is TGCAGCGTAGGACAGGGCCTCTATGGCTACACCTTC. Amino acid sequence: CSVGQGLYGYTF.

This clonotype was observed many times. The CDR3 nucleotides are TGCAGCGGGGCTCCGGGGTTCGGAGAGACCCAGTACTTC. The encoded protein is CSGAPGFGETQYF. V and J are TRBV29-1 and TRBJ2-5, with D tentatively TRBD2 (5 bases). Looked up from germline, CDR1 is SQVTM and CDR2 is ANQGSEA. Trimming cost V 7 bases and J 4 bases, with 16 bases left between them. The CDR3 totals 13 residues.

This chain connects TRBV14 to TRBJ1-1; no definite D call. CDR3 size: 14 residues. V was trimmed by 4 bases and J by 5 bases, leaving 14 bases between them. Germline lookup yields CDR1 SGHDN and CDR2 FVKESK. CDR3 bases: TGTGCCAGCAGCCCCCCCCAGTGGAAAACTGAAGCTTTCTTT. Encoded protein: CASSPPQWKTEAFF.

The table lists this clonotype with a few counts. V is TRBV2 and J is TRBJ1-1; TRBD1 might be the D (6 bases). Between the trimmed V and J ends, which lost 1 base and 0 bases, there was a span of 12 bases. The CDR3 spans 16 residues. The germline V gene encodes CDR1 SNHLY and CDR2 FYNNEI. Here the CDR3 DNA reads TGTGCCAGCAGTGAAGATATGGGGGCTCTGAACACTGAAGCTTTCTTT. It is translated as CASSEDMGALNTEAFF.

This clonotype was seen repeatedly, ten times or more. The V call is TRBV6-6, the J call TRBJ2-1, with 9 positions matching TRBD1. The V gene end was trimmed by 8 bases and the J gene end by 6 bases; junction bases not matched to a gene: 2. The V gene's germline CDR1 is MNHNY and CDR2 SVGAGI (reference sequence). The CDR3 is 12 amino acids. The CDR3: CASRQGGNEQFF. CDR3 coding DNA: TGTGCCAGCCGACAGGGGGGCAATGAGCAGTTCTTC.

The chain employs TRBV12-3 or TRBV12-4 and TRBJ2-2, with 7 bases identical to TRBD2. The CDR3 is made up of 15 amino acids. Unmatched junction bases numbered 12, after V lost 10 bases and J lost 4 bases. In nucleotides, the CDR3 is TGTGCCACACCCTTTAGGCGCGGGGGCACCGGGGAGCTGTTTTTT. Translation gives CATPFRRGGTGELFF.

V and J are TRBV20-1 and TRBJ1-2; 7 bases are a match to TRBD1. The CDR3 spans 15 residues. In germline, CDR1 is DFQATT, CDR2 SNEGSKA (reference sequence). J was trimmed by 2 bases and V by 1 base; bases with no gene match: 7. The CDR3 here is CSARATRGGNYGYTF. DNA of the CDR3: TGCAGTGCTAGAGCTACCAGGGGGGGCAACTATGGCTACACCTTC.

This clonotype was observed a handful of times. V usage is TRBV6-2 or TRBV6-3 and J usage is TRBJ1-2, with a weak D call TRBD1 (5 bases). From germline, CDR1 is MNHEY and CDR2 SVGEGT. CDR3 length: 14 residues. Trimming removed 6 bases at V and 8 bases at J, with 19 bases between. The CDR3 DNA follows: TGTGCCAGCAGCAAAAAGGGACTGTCTTTCGGCTACACCTTC. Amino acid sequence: CASSKKGLSFGYTF.

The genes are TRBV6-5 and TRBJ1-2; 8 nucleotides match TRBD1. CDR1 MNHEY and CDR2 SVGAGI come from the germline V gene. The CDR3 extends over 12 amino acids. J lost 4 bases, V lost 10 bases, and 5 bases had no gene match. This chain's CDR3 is CATVTGGYGYTF. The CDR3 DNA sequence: TGTGCCACCGTTACAGGGGGCTATGGCTACACCTTC.